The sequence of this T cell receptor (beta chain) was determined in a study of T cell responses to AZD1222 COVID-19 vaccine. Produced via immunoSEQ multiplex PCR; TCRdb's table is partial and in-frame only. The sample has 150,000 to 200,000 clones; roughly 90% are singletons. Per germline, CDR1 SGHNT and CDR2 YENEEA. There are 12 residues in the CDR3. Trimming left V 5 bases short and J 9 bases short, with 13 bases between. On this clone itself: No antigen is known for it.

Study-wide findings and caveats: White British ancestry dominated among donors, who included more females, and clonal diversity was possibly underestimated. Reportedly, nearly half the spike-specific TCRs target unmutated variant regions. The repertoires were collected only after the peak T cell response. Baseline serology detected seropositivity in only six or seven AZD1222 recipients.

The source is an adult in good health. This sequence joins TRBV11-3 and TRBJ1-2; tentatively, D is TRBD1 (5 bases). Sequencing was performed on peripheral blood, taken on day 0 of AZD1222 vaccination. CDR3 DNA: TGTGCCAGCAGCCCCCGGGGGGGGAGCTACACCTTC. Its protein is CASSPRGGSYTF. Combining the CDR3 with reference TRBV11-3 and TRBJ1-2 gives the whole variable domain EAGVVQSPRYKIIEKKQPVAFWCNPISGHNTLYWYLQNLGQGPELLIRYENEEAVDDSQLPKDRFSAERLKGVDSTLKIQPAELGDSAVYLCASSPRGGSYTFGSGTRLTVV.